The sequence of this TCR beta chain was determined in a study of patients and donors after allogeneic stem cell transplantation. MiXCR, run by TCRdb on the RT-PCR reads, gives a single entry per CDR3 protein. The sample yields under 200,000 distinct CDR3 sequences, around 28% seen once. The CDR3 is 13 residues long. Germline CDR1 MNHEY, CDR2 SVGAGI. Trimming left V 2 bases short and J 0 bases short, with 2 bases between. Points on this clonotype: A clone one base away is much larger, so this may be a read error.

The rearrangement links TRBV6-5 to TRBJ1-5; D gene uncertain. This receptor was identified in a human donor who was either an allogeneic HSCT recipient or a stem cell or donor lymphocyte infusion donor (not recorded which). It is not recorded whose cells these are; they may come from a transplant donor. Sequenced sample: blood, either unsorted or a sorted T cell fraction (not recorded which). CDR3 region: CASSYDSNQPQHF. The CDR3 DNA sequence: TGTGCCAGCAGTTACGATAGCAATCAGCCCCAGCATTTT.